Reported below is one TCR beta chain. This sample was included in a study of blood T cell repertoires in COVID-19. About the study: Samples of COVID-19 (acute and convalescent) were obtained from the United States, Italy and Spain.

CDR1 is SGDLS, CDR2 YYNGEE, per germline. The J segment lost 4 bases and the V segment lost 3 bases, leaving 3 bases of the junction unmatched. The CDR3 totals 15 residues. The assay was immunoSEQ multiplex PCR, and TCRdb's table has in-frame clones only and misses some. The sample shows about 78,000 clones, about 89% of them seen only once. The origin of this receptor is a man aged 50-60 years with active or convalescent COVID-19. Sequenced input: peripheral blood. The chain is built from TRBV9 and TRBJ1-3, with 11 bases fitting TRBD1. The chain's CDR3 is CASSAGTGGGNTIYF. The CDR3, as DNA: TGTGCCAGCAGCGCCGGGACAGGGGGAGGAAACACCATATATTTT. Combining the CDR3 with reference TRBV9 and TRBJ1-3 gives the whole variable domain DSGVTQTPKHLITATGQRVTLRCSPRSGDLSVYWYQQSLDQGLQFLIQYYNGEERAKGNILERFSAQQFPDLHSELNLSSLELGDSALYFCASSAGTGGGNTIYFGEGSWLTVV.